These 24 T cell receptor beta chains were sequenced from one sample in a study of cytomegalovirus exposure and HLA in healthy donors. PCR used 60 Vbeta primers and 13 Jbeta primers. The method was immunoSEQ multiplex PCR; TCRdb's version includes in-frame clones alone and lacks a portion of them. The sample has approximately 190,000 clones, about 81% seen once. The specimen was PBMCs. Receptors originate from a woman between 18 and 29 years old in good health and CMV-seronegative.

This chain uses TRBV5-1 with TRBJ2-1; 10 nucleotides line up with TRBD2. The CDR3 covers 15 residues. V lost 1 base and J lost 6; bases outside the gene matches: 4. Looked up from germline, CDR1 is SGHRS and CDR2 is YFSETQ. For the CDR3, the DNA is TGCGCCAGCAGCTTGCTAGCGGGAGTTGCCAATGAGCAGTTCTTC. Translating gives CASSLLAGVANEQFF.

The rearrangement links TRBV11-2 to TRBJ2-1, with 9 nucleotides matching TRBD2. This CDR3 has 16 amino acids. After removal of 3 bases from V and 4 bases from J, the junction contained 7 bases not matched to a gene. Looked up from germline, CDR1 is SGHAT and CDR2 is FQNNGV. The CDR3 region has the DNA TGTGCCAGCAGCTTCCTGCTAGCGGGGTCATACAATGAGCAGTTCTTC. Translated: CASSFLLAGSYNEQFF.

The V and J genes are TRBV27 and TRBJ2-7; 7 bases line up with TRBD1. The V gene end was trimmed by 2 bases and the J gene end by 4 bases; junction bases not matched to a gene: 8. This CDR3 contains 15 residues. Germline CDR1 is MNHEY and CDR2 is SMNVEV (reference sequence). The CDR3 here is CASSLEQGEGYEQYF. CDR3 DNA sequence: TGTGCCAGCAGTTTAGAGCAGGGGGAAGGTTACGAGCAGTACTTC.

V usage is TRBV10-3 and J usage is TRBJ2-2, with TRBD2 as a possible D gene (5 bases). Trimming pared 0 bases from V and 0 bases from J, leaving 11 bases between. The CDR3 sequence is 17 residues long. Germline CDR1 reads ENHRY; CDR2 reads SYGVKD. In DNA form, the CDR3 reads TGTGCCATCAGTGAGTCGGGATTTAGCGCGAACACCGGGGAGCTGTTTTTT. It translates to CAISESGFSANTGELFF.

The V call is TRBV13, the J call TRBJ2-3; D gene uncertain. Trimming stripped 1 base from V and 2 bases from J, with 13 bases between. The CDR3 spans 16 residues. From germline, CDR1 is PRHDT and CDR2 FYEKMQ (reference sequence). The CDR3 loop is CASSLVGWANTDTQYF. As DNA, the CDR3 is TGTGCCAGCAGCTTAGTAGGATGGGCGAACACAGATACGCAGTATTTT.

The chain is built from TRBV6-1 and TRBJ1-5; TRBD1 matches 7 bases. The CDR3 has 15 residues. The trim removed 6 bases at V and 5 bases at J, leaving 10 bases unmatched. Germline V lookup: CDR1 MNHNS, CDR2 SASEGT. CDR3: CASRALQGVDQPQHF. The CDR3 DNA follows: TGTGCCAGCAGAGCACTTCAGGGGGTGGATCAGCCCCAGCATTTT.

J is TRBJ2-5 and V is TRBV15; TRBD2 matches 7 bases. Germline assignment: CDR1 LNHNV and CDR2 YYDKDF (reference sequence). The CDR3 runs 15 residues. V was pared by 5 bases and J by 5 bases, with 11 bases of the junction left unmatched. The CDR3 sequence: CATSRFGGSGETQYF. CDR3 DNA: TGTGCCACCAGCCGCTTCGGCGGGAGTGGGGAGACCCAGTACTTC.

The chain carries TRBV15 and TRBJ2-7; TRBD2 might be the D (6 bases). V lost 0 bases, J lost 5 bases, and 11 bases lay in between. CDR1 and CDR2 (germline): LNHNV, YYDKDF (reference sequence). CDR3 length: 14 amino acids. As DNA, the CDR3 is TGTGCCACCAGCAGAGATCTAGCGACCCACGAGCAGTACTTC. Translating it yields CATSRDLATHEQYF.

The CDR3: CSVETPGDIQYF. CDR3 DNA sequence: TGCAGCGTTGAGACCCCGGGAGACATTCAGTACTTC. The genes are TRBV29-1 and TRBJ2-4; TRBD2 might be the D (6 bases). CDR1 is SQVTM, CDR2 ANQGSEA, per germline. V gave up 3 bases and J gave up 8 bases, with 11 bases separating them. This CDR3 spans 12 amino acids.

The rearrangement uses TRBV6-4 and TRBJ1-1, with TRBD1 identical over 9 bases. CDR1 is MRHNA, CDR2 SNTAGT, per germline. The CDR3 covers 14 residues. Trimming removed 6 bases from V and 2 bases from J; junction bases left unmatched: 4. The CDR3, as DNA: TGTGCCAGCAGGGACAGGGGTGATAACACTGAAGCTTTCTTT. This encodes CASRDRGDNTEAFF.

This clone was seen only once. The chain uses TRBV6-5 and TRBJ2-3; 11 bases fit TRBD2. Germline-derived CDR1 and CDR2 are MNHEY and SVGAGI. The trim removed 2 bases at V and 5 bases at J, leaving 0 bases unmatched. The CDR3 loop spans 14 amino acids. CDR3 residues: CASSYGTSGDTQYF. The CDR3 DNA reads TGTGCCAGCAGTTACGGGACTAGCGGAGATACGCAGTATTTT.

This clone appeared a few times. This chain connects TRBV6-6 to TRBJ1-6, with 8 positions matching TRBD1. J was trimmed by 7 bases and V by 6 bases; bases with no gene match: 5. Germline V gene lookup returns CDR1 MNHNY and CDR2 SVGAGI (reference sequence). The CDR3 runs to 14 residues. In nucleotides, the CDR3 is TGTGCCAGCAGCTCGGGACAGGAAAATTCACCCCTCCACTTT. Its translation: CASSSGQENSPLHF.

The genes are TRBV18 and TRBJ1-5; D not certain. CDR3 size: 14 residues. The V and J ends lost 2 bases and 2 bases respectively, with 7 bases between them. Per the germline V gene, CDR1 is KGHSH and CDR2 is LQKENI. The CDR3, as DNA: TGTGCCAGCTCACCAAATGAGGGCAATCAGCCCCAGCATTTT. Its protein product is CASSPNEGNQPQHF.

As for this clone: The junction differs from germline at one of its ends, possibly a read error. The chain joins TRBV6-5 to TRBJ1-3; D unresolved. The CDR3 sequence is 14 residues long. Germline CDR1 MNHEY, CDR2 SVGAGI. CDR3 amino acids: CASSPFFSRNTIYF. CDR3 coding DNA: TGTGCCAGCAGCCCATTTTTCTCTAGAAACACCATATATTTT.

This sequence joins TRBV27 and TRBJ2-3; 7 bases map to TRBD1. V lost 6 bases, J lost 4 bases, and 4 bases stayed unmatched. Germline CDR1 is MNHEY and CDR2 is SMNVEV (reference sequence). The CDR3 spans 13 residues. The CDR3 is CASRTQGADTQYF. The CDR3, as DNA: TGTGCCAGCAGAACGCAGGGGGCAGATACGCAGTATTTT.

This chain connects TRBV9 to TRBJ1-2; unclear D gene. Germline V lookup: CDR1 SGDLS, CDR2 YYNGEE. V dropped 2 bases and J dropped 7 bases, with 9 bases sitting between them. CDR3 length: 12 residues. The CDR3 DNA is TGTGCCAGCAGCGTTGGAGGGTCTGGCTACACCTTC. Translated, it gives CASSVGGSGYTF.

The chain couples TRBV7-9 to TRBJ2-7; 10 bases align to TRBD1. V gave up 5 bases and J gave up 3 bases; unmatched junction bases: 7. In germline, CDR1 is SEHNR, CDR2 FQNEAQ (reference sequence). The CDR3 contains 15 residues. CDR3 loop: CASSPLGQGNYEQYF. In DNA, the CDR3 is TGTGCCAGCAGCCCTTTGGGACAGGGGAACTACGAGCAGTACTTC.

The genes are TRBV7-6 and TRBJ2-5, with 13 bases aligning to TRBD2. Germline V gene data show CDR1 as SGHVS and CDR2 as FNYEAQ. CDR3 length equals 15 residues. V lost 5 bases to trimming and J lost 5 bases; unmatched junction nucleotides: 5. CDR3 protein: CASSHTSGGAETQYF. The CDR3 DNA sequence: TGTGCCAGCAGCCACACTAGCGGGGGGGCCGAGACCCAGTACTTC.

Here the CDR3 DNA reads TGTGCCAGCAGCTCCGGGATGGAAGAGACCCAGTACTTC. Residues: CASSSGMEETQYF. This sequence joins TRBV6-5 and TRBJ2-5, with D possibly being TRBD2 (5 bases). CDR1 is MNHEY, CDR2 SVGAGI, per germline. V lost 6 bases and J 3 bases, leaving 11 bases between the germline ends. The length of the CDR3 is 13 residues.

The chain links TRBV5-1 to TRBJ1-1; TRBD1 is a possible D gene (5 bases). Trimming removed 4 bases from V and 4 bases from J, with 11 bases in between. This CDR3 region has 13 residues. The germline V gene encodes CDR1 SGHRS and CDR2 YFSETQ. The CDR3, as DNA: TGCGCCAGCAGCCGACTCGGGGGCACTGAAGCTTTCTTT. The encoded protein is CASSRLGGTEAFF.

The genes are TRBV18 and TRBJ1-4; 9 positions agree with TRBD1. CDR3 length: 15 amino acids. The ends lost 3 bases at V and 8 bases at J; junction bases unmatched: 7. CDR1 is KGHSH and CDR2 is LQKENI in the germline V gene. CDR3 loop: CASSPTTGGIEKLFF. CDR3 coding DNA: TGTGCCAGCTCACCGACGACAGGGGGAATAGAAAAACTGTTTTTT.

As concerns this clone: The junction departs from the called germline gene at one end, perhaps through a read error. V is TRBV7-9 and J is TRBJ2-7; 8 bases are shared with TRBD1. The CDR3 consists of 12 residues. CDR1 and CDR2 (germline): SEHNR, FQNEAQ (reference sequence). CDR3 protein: CSSSLGGTGQYF. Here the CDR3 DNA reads TGTTCCAGCAGCTTAGGTGGGACAGGGCAGTACTTC.

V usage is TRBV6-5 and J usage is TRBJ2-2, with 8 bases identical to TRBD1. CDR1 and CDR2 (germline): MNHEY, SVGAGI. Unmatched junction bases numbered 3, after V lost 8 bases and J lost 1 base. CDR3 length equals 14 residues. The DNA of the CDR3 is TGTGCCAGCTCCGGGACAGGGAACACCGGGGAGCTGTTTTTT. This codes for CASSGTGNTGELFF.

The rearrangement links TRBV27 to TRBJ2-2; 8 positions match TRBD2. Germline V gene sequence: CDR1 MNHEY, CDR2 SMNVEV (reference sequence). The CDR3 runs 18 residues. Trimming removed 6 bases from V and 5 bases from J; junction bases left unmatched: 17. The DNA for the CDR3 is TGTGCCAGCAGGGTCGCGGGAGGACCCCCTTCCACGACCGGGGAGCTGTTTTTT. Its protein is CASRVAGGPPSTTGELFF.